Listed here are 5 T cell receptor beta chains from one sample, sequenced in a study of CD8 T cells in ankylosing spondylitis. In TCRdb, the 5' RACE reads were re-called with MiXCR into one record per CDR3 protein. The sample shows 84,000 or so distinct CDR3 sequences, roughly 27% of them seen only once. The material sequenced was blood, either unsorted or a sorted T cell fraction (not recorded which). Source of these receptors: a male donor with ankylosing spondylitis or in good health (not recorded which).

This clonotype was detected only a few times. This chain uses TRBV18 with TRBJ2-5, with 9 bases lining up with TRBD2. Germline V gives CDR1 KGHSH, CDR2 LQKENI. CDR3 length equals 15 residues. Trimming took 2 bases from V and 2 from J; bases not matched to a gene: 3. The CDR3 reads CASSPGGRVQETQYF. CDR3 DNA: TGTGCCAGCTCACCAGGCGGGAGGGTACAAGAGACCCAGTACTTC.

This rearrangement joins TRBV7-9 to TRBJ1-3; no definite D call. The CDR3 loop spans 15 amino acids. V shed 2 bases and J shed 2 bases, with 10 bases lying between them. The germline V gene encodes CDR1 SEHNR and CDR2 FQNEAQ (reference sequence). This CDR3 reads CASSLSATTGNTIYF. The CDR3 DNA follows: TGTGCCAGCAGCTTAAGTGCGACTACTGGAAACACCATATATTTT.

The chain combines TRBV6-1 with TRBJ1-5; D is undetermined. V lost 7 bases and J 9 bases, leaving 19 bases between the germline ends. There are 14 residues in the CDR3. The germline CDR1 and CDR2 sequences are MNHNS and SASEGT. The CDR3 reads CASTLSPLLGPQHF. CDR3 nucleotide sequence: TGTGCCAGCACATTGTCACCCCTCTTGGGGCCCCAGCATTTT.

The V and J genes are TRBV7-3 and TRBJ1-2; maybe TRBD1 (6 bases). Germline lookup yields CDR1 SGHTA and CDR2 FQGTGA. The V gene lost 5 bases and the J gene lost 4 bases, with 14 bases spanning the gap. The CDR3 is made up of 14 amino acids. CDR3 residues: CASSDQTGPYGYTF. The CDR3 region has the DNA TGTGCCAGCAGCGACCAAACAGGGCCCTATGGCTACACCTTC.

In this sample, this clonotype turned up a few times. This chain uses TRBV7-9 with TRBJ1-1; TRBD1 aligns across 7 bases. This CDR3 has 14 amino acids. V trimming: 6 bases; J trimming: 4 bases; junction bases outside the gene matches: 8. Germline CDR1 and CDR2: SEHNR and FQNEAQ (reference sequence). This CDR3 reads CASRDDRASTEAFF. The CDR3 bases are TGTGCCAGCAGGGATGACAGGGCTAGCACTGAAGCTTTCTTT.